This TCR beta chain was sequenced in a study of T-cell reconstitution after alpha-beta-depleted transplantation in children (dated by TCRdb to 2016 to 2018). Looking at the study overall: T-cell immune reconstitution after TCRalphabeta/CD19-depleted allogeneic hematopoietic cell transplantation in children was quantitatively tracked in the study by means of TCR repertoire profiling.

About this clonotype: Its antigen is still unknown. No much larger clone exists at a distance of one base, and base qualities are not known.

Trimming takes 0 bases off V and 2 bases off J; junction bases not matched to a gene: 15. The CDR3 covers 19 residues, taking in both the cysteine and the phenylalanine. Only CDR3 DNA is held: 57 bases, read in frame from base 1. From a lookup of the germline V gene (reference sequence), CDR1 and CDR2 are DFQATT and SNEGSKA. The method behind the library was PCR. These reads were obtained on an Illumina HiSeq 2500. To normalize quantification of the TCRbeta repertoire, the TCR libraries were built with molecular barcoding that relied on unique molecular identifiers. In TCRdb, the public reads were trimmed at Q25 with fastp and aligned with MiXCR, with productive beta chains retained. Each entry merges the rows of one CDR3 protein and shows their most common DNA and genes. The sample records about 22,000 distinct CDR3 sequences, about a tenth of which are singletons. The ten biggest clones cover 20% to 25% of the sample.

This receptor was identified in a human donor who donated a stem cell graft to a child with chronic granulomatous disease. The V and J segments used are TRBV20-1 and TRBJ2-3; 9 middle bases align to TRBD2. This specimen consisted of PBMCs from the stem cell graft donor, obtained from the stem cell graft. CDR3 protein: CSARDRLAGVGGYTDTQYF. DNA sequence: TGCAGTGCTAGAGATCGGTTAGCGGGGGTCGGCGGGTACACAGATACGCAGTATTTT.